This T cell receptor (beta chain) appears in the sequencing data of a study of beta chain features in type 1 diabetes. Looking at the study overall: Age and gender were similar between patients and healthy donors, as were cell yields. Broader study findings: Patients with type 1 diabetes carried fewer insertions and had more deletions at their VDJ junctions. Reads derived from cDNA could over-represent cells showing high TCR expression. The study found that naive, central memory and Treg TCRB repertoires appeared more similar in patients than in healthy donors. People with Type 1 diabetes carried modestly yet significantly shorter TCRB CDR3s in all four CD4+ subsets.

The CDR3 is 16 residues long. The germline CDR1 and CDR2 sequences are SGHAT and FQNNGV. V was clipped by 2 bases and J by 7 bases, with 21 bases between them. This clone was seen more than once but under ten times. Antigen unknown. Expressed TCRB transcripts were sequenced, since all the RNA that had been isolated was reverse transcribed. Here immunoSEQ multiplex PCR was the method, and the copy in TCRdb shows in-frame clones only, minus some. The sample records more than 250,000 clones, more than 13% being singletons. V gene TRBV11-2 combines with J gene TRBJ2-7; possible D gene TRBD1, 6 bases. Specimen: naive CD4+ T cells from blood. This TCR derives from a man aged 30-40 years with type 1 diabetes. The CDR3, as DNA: TGTGCCAGCAGCTTAAATGGACAGACCTACCTTAGAGAGCAGTACTTC. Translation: CASSLNGQTYLREQYF.